This is a list of T cell receptor beta chains from one sample in a study of cytomegalovirus exposure and HLA in healthy donors. Profiling relied on immunoSEQ multiplex PCR, and the TCRdb table lists in-frame clones only, not all of them. The table shows about 190,000 clones, with over 60% occurring only once. The sample comprised PBMCs. All receptors come from a man younger than 40 in good health and CMV-seropositive. Each CDR3 is given with its conserved first and last residue. Each record gives: J gene, V gene, clone size, D gene, CDR3 DNA, CDR3 protein. D genes are given only for firm matches. Clone sizes are given selectively: once, few, many, or a class where the clone is expanded.

j_gene: TRBJ2-7
v_gene: TRBV28
abundance: -
d_gene: TRBD1
CDR3nt: TGTGCCAGCAGTGCGGGACAGGGGCGCTACGAGCAGTACTTC
CDR3aa: CASSAGQGRYEQYF

j_gene: TRBJ1-5
v_gene: TRBV25-1
abundance: -
d_gene: -
CDR3nt: TGTGCCAGCAGTGAGGCCGGGAGCAGGGACGATCAGCCCCAGCATTTT
CDR3aa: CASSEAGSRDDQPQHF

j_gene: TRBJ2-7
v_gene: TRBV5-1
abundance: -
d_gene: TRBD2
CDR3nt: TGCGCCAGCTCCCGGGAGGGAGCTCGCTCCTACGAGCAGTACTTC
CDR3aa: CASSREGARSYEQYF

j_gene: TRBJ2-1
v_gene: TRBV7-9
abundance: -
d_gene: TRBD2
CDR3nt: TGTGCCAGCAGTCGGACTAGCGGGACTACGGTTTCGGGCAATGAGCAGTTCTTC
CDR3aa: CASSRTSGTTVSGNEQFF

j_gene: TRBJ1-4
v_gene: TRBV5-1
abundance: -
d_gene: -
CDR3nt: TGCGCCAGCAGCTTGGTTCTGGGCGGAGGTGATGAAAAACTGTTTTTT
CDR3aa: CASSLVLGGGDEKLFF

j_gene: TRBJ1-6
v_gene: TRBV6-4
abundance: -
d_gene: -
CDR3nt: TGTGCCAGCAGTGGGGCCCGGGAGGGATACAATTCACCCCTCCACTTT
CDR3aa: CASSGAREGYNSPLHF

j_gene: TRBJ2-1
v_gene: TRBV10-2
abundance: -
d_gene: TRBD2
CDR3nt: TGCGCCACCCGACTAGCGGGAGAGAATGAGCAGTTCTTC
CDR3aa: CATRLAGENEQFF

j_gene: TRBJ1-6
v_gene: TRBV11-2
abundance: -
d_gene: -
CDR3nt: TGTGCCAGCAGCTTAGAGGGGGGAGATTCTTCACCCCTCCACTTT
CDR3aa: CASSLEGGDSSPLHF

j_gene: TRBJ2-7
v_gene: TRBV7-2
abundance: few
d_gene: -
CDR3nt: TGTGCCAGCAGCTTTTCAGGGTTTTCCTACGAGCAGTACTTC
CDR3aa: CASSFSGFSYEQYF

j_gene: TRBJ2-2
v_gene: TRBV5-4
abundance: -
d_gene: TRBD1
CDR3nt: TGTGCCAGCAGCTTGGGTCCGGGGCAGGGGGTCCGGGAGCTGTTTTTT
CDR3aa: CASSLGPGQGVRELFF

j_gene: TRBJ1-1
v_gene: TRBV4-1
abundance: once
d_gene: -
CDR3nt: TGCGCCAGCAGCCCTCCGGGAACTAAAGCTTTCTTT
CDR3aa: CASSPPGTKAFF

j_gene: TRBJ1-2
v_gene: TRBV9
abundance: few
d_gene: TRBD1
CDR3nt: TGTGCCAGCAGCCCAGAGGGGACAGACGATGGCTACACCTTC
CDR3aa: CASSPEGTDDGYTF

j_gene: TRBJ2-5
v_gene: TRBV13
abundance: -
d_gene: TRBD1
CDR3nt: TGTGCCAGCAGCTTAGGCCGACAGGGGGGAGGAGAGACCCAGTACTTC
CDR3aa: CASSLGRQGGGETQYF

j_gene: TRBJ1-2
v_gene: TRBV2
abundance: once
d_gene: TRBD1
CDR3nt: TGTGCCAGCAGTCTAGACAGGGGGCCCTATGGCTACACCTTC
CDR3aa: CASSLDRGPYGYTF

j_gene: TRBJ1-5
v_gene: TRBV7-9
abundance: -
d_gene: -
CDR3nt: TGTGCCAGCAGTCCGAACACAGGGAGCAATCAGCCCCAGCATTTT
CDR3aa: CASSPNTGSNQPQHF

j_gene: TRBJ2-2
v_gene: TRBV30
abundance: -
d_gene: TRBD2
CDR3nt: TGTGCCTGGAGTGTCGGGGGGTATACCGGGGAGCTGTTTTTT
CDR3aa: CAWSVGGYTGELFF